The clone carrying this TCR beta chain was found once. Its antigen is as yet unknown. As for time point: week 35, safety follow-up. Each dose of the vaccine consisted of 300 ug of mutant IDH1 20-mer peptide, with topical imiquimod. The sample comes from a study of a mutant IDH1 vaccine in newly diagnosed glioma. Sequencing used immunoSEQ multiplex PCR; TCRdb keeps in-frame clones, though not all of them. In the table there are tens of thousands of clones, approximately 81% of which are singletons. Germline CDR1 SNHLY, CDR2 FYNNEI. The CDR3 is 14 residues long. Trimming shortened V by 6 bases and J by 3 bases, and 14 bases separated the two germline ends.

This TCR was recovered from a woman younger than 30 with glioma. Sample: PBMCs, taken from a glioma patient whose treatment included an IDH1 peptide vaccine. The chain couples TRBV2 to TRBJ1-1; no firm D call. The CDR3 loop reads CASRGSSFYTEAFF. The CDR3 DNA is TGTGCCAGCAGGGGTTCTTCCTTTTACACTGAAGCTTTCTTT.